One sample yielded the 2 T cell receptor beta chains listed below, sequenced in a study of CXCR3-negative and CXCR3-positive naive CD8 T cells. Via 5' RACE with UMI labels, TRB cDNA libraries were prepared. TCRdb re-called the 5' RACE reads; every CDR3 protein appears as one record, without DNA. The repertoire table contains 65,000 to 85,000 distinct CDR3 sequences. Sequenced material: naive CXCR3- CD8+ T cells from blood. The subset was: CD45RO-CCR7+CD27+CD95- naive CD8+ T cells lacking CXCR3 (TNR3-). Receptor source: a human donor in good health. Some clones in this sample may be carry-over from other donors' samples.

The chain has TRBV4-1 and TRBJ2-1; the TCRdb D gene call, TRBD1, has no DNA to confirm it. This CDR3 comprises 16 residues. Looked up from germline, CDR1 is MGHRA and CDR2 is YSYEKL. The CDR3 spells CASSQFGGGGGDEQFF.

The V and J genes are TRBV7-2 and TRBJ1-1. Germline V gives CDR1 SGHTA, CDR2 FQGNSA. The CDR3 runs 12 residues. The CDR3 is CASSLGWTEAFF.